These T cell receptor beta chains were read from a single sample in a study of shared clonotypes between healthy human individuals. Measured with immunoSEQ multiplex PCR; TCRdb has only the in-frame clones, and not every one. This table has 650,000 to 800,000 clones, over 60% appearing once. Sequencing used memory CD4+ T cells sorted from blood. The receptors stem from a woman aged 25 to 39 in good health. CDR3s include the opening cysteine and the closing phenylalanine or tryptophan. D genes are given only for firm matches. Clone size is not always given. Where it is, it says once, few, many or a class for expanded clones.

TRBV28,NA,TRBJ1-1,NA,TGTGCCAGCAGTTCCCCTACAGGTGCGGCTTTCTTT,CASSSPTGAAFF
TRBV7-9,TRBD1,TRBJ2-2,NA,TGTGCCAGCAGCCCCGCGCGGGGACAGGGTGAAACCGGGGAGCTGTTTTTT,CASSPARGQGETGELFF
TRBV18,NA,TRBJ1-2,NA,TGTGCCAGCTCACCAGAGTCAGCCTATGGCTACACCTTC,CASSPESAYGYTF
TRBV5-6,TRBD2,TRBJ2-1,NA,TGTGCCAGCAGCTTGTCCCGTCGTCGAGCGGGAGTTGGTAATGAGCAGTTCTTC,CASSLSRRRAGVGNEQFF
TRBV10-2,NA,TRBJ2-7,NA,TGCGCCAGCAGAGCCCAGACCTACGAGCAGTACTTC,CASRAQTYEQYF
TRBV11-2,NA,TRBJ2-7,NA,TGTGCCAGCAGCTTAACGGGGTACGAGCAGTACTTC,CASSLTGYEQYF
TRBV6-5,NA,TRBJ2-3,NA,TGTGCCAGCAGTTACTCGGCTACTAGCATGGGAGATACGCAGTATTTT,CASSYSATSMGDTQYF
TRBV29-1,NA,TRBJ2-2,NA,TGCAGCTACCTGGGGGGCGGGGTAAACACCGGGGAGCTGTTTTTT,CSYLGGGVNTGELFF
TRBV28,NA,TRBJ2-2,NA,TGTGCCAGCAGTCCCCCTTTAGCCCTCCGGTCCTCCGGGGAGCTGTTTTTT,CASSPPLALRSSGELFF
TRBV2,TRBD1,TRBJ1-5,NA,TGTGCCAGCCTACATTGGGTTACAGGGGACAATCAGCCCCAGCATTTT,CASLHWVTGDNQPQHF
TRBV2,TRBD1,TRBJ2-7,few,TGTGCCAGCAGTACAGAGGGACAGGGCCAGGACGAGCAGTACTTC,CASSTEGQGQDEQYF
TRBV29-1,NA,TRBJ2-1,NA,TGCAGCGTTGAAGTTAACTATGAGCAGTTCTTC,CSVEVNYEQFF
TRBV6-5,TRBD1,TRBJ2-2,few,TGTGCCAGCAGTTCACAGGGACAGCGCACCGGGGAGCTGTTTTTT,CASSSQGQRTGELFF
TRBV27,NA,TRBJ2-5,NA,TGTGCCAGCAGTCCAAGGACAGCTTCGGAGACCCAGTACTTC,CASSPRTASETQYF
TRBV11-3,NA,TRBJ2-1,NA,TGTGCCAGCAGCTTAGGGACTCCAGCGTACAATGAGCAGTTCTTC,CASSLGTPAYNEQFF
TRBV11-3,NA,TRBJ2-2,NA,TGTGCCAGCAGCCCAGGGCCCGGGGAGCTGTTTTTT,CASSPGPGELFF
TRBV19,NA,TRBJ1-5,few,TGTGCCAGTAGTAGGGTGGCAAATAGCAATCAGCCCCAGCATTTT,CASSRVANSNQPQHF
TRBV28,NA,TRBJ2-4,NA,TGTGCCAGCAGTGGGACGGGGATGGCCAAAAACATTCAGTACTTC,CASSGTGMAKNIQYF
TRBV11-3,NA,TRBJ2-1,NA,TGTGCCAGCAGTCCGGGGACGACCGACAAGGAGGAGCAGTTCTTC,CASSPGTTDKEEQFF
TRBV19,NA,TRBJ1-4,NA,TGTGCCAGTAGTATAGATCATGACGGTGCAACTAATGAAAAACTGTTTTTT,CASSIDHDGATNEKLFF
TRBV27,TRBD1,TRBJ1-2,NA,TGTGCCAGCAGGAGCGGGACAGACTATGGCTACACCTTC,CASRSGTDYGYTF
TRBV5-6,NA,TRBJ1-4,NA,TGTGCCAGCAGCCCCCTCTCGTCCAAAAAACTGTTTTTT,CASSPLSSKKLFF
TRBV11-2,NA,TRBJ2-1,NA,TGTGCCAGCAGCCTACAGGGTGGGGGTTACAATGAGCAGTTCTTC,CASSLQGGGYNEQFF
TRBV5-1,NA,TRBJ1-2,NA,TGCGCCAGCAGCTTGGATGCTAACTATGGCTACACCTTC,CASSLDANYGYTF
TRBV7-3,TRBD1,TRBJ2-5,NA,TGTGCCAGCAGCTTAACGGGGGGACAGGCGGAGACCCAGTACTTC,CASSLTGGQAETQYF
TRBV18,NA,TRBJ1-1,few,TGTGCCAGCTCACCGTACAGGGAGAACACTGAAGCTTTCTTT,CASSPYRENTEAFF
TRBV7-3,TRBD2,TRBJ2-1,NA,TGTGCCAGCAGCTTCGGACTAGCGGGAGGGACCGAGCAGTTCTTC,CASSFGLAGGTEQFF
TRBV9,NA,TRBJ2-5,NA,TGTGCCAGCAGTGGGGATAGCGGAGCGTTCCAAGAGACCCAGTACTTC,CASSGDSGAFQETQYF
TRBV4-2,NA,TRBJ2-7,few,TGTGCCAGCAGCCAAGACAGGGGGGGTTCCTACGAGCAGTACTTC,CASSQDRGGSYEQYF
TRBV7-9,NA,TRBJ2-1,NA,TGTGCCAGCAGCTTAGAGGGAGCAGTGCCGGAGCAGTTCTTC,CASSLEGAVPEQFF
TRBV18,NA,TRBJ1-5,NA,TGTGCCAGCTCACCACAGAATAGCAATCAGCCCCAGCATTTT,CASSPQNSNQPQHF
TRBV6-6,NA,TRBJ1-3,NA,TGTGCCAGCAGACAGGGATCTGGAAACACCATATATTTT,CASRQGSGNTIYF
TRBV15,NA,TRBJ1-2,NA,TGTGCCACCAGCAGTCCGACAGGCTTCGACGGCTACACCTTC,CATSSPTGFDGYTF
TRBV6-5,NA,TRBJ1-1,few,TGTGCCAGCAGTACCCCAGGGTCTGAAGCTTTCTTT,CASSTPGSEAFF
TRBV6-5,NA,TRBJ2-3,NA,TGTGCCACCACCCCGGGTAGCGGCACAGATACGCAGTATTTT,CATTPGSGTDTQYF
TRBV5-1,NA,TRBJ1-4,NA,TGCGCCAGCAGCTTGGATGCCAGTCCTGGGGAACTGTTTTTT,CASSLDASPGELFF
TRBV5-1,NA,TRBJ2-7,NA,TGCGCCAGCAGCTTAAGGCAGGGGAACGAGCAGTACTTC,CASSLRQGNEQYF
TRBV11-2,NA,TRBJ2-5,NA,TGTGCCAGCAGCTTTCCAGGTGAAGAGACCCAGTACTTC,CASSFPGEETQYF
TRBV5-1,TRBD1,TRBJ2-1,NA,TGCGCCAGCAGCCCGCGACAGGGGCTGGATGAGCAGTTCTTC,CASSPRQGLDEQFF
TRBV28,NA,TRBJ1-5,few,TGTGCCAGCAGGATACAGGAAAATCAGCCCCAGCATTTT,CASRIQENQPQHF
TRBV4-1,NA,TRBJ2-5,NA,TGCGCCAGCAGCCAAGACCCTCCCCGAGTAGGGGAGACCCAGTACTTC,CASSQDPPRVGETQYF
TRBV6-6,NA,TRBJ2-2,NA,TGTGCCAGCAGTTACTCCGGCGGAGCGAACACCGGGGAGCTGTTTTTT,CASSYSGGANTGELFF
TRBV29-1,NA,TRBJ2-5,NA,TGCAGCGTTGGGCCCCCCGAAGGCACAGAGACCCAGTACTTC,CSVGPPEGTETQYF
TRBV11-3,NA,TRBJ1-4,NA,TGTGCCAGGGAACAGAGCTGTAATGAAAAACTGTTTTTT,CAREQSCNEKLFF
TRBV6-5,NA,TRBJ1-1,NA,TGTGCCAGCAGTTACTCAGGCGGGGGGAACACTGAAGCTTTCTTT,CASSYSGGGNTEAFF
TRBV28,TRBD1,TRBJ2-7,NA,TGTGCCAGCAGTTTTCAGGACAGGCCCTCCTACGAGCAGTACTTC,CASSFQDRPSYEQYF